This TCR beta chain was sequenced in a study of blood T cell repertoires in COVID-19. Study information: The cDNA or gDNA used as material had been derived from T cells, B-cell-depleted T cells, or PBMCs.

Seattle-derived patients entered the study during active infection and were followed longitudinally. V gave up 5 bases and J gave up 8 bases; unmatched junction bases: 6. There are 13 residues in the CDR3. Per the germline V gene, CDR1 is SEHNR and CDR2 is FQNEAQ (reference sequence). Sequenced by immunoSEQ multiplex PCR; TCRdb stores in-frame clones only, minus some. The sample yields about 240,000 clones, around 90% seen once. Sequencing was performed on peripheral blood. The origin of this receptor is a man aged 30-40 years with COVID-19, enrolled during active disease. V usage is TRBV7-9 and J usage is TRBJ1-2; TRBD1 matches at 9 bases. CDR3 coding DNA: TGTGCCAGCAGCATACAGGGGGCGGAGGGCTACACCTTC. This sequence encodes CASSIQGAEGYTF.